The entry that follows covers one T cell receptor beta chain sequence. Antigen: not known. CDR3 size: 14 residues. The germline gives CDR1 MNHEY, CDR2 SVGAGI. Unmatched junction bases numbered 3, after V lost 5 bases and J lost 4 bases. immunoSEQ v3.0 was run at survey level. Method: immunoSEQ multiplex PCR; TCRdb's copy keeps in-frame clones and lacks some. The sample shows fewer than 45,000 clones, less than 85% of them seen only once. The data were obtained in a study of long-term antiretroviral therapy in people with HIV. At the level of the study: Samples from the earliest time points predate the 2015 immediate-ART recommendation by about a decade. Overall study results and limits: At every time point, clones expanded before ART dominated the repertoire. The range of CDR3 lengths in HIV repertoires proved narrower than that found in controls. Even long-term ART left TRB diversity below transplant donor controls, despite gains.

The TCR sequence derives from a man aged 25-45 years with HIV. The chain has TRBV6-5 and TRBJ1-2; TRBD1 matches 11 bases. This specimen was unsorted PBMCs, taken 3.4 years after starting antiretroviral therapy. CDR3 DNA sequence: TGTGCCAGCAGTAGGGACAGGGGGACCTATGGCTACACCTTC. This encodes CASSRDRGTYGYTF.